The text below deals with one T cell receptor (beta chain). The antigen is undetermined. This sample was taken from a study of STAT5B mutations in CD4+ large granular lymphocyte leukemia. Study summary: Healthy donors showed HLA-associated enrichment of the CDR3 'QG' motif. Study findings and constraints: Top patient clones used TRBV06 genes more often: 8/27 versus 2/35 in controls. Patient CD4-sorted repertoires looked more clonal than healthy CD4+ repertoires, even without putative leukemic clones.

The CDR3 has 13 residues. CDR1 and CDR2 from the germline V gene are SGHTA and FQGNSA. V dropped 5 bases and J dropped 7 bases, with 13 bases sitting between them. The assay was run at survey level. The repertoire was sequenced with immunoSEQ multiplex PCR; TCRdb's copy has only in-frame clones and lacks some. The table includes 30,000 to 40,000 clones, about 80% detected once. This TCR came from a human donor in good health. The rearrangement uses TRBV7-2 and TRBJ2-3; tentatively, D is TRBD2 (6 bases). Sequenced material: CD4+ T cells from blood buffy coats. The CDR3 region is CASSPGTSNTQYF. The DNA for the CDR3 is TGTGCCAGCAGCCCCGGGACTTCAAATACGCAGTATTTT.